A selection of T cell receptor beta chains follows, all from one sample in a study of control samples from healthy donors and cancer patients. The method was immunoSEQ multiplex PCR; TCRdb's version includes in-frame clones alone and lacks a portion of them. The sample lists approximately 80,000 clones; roughly 91% were seen once. The specimen was blood. All receptors come from a young man in good health. CDR3s include the opening cysteine and the closing phenylalanine or tryptophan.

v_call cdr3_aa
TRBV28 CASSLWTGMSQPQHF
TRBV27 CASSFGGGSDTQYF
TRBV5-6 CASSLGGIPYNSPLHF
TRBV11-1 CASGGRTYSPLHF
TRBV4-1 CASSLTMGSNQPQHF
TRBV19 CASSNGETRLEAQYF
TRBV6-1 CASSEARGDTEAFF
TRBV9 CASSVDRETQYF
TRBV19 CASLPRGANTEAFF
TRBV19 CASSYSESLGYTF
TRBV4-3 CASSQDWTESNIQYF
TRBV6-5 CASSYEYSGANVLTF
TRBV6-2/TRBV6-3 CASSYGTGRVTEAFF
TRBV19 CASSIRATGYTNTEAFF
TRBV6-1 CASSPQRGYEQYF
TRBV28 CASNSGTGTEKLFF
TRBV11-3 CASSLSSGYVIYGYTF
TRBV5-6 CASRRQGANGLHF
TRBV4-2 CASSQGALRGTSTDTQYF
TRBV30 CAWSRGYGYTF
TRBV5-6 CASSALDRSLGGYTF
TRBV30 CAWSVSRWQLGYTF
TRBV5-8 CASSLSWLNEKLFF
TRBV3-1/TRBV3-2 CASSQGRGRRTGELFF
TRBV9 CASSVVTGRGQETQYF
TRBV30 CAWNFGGRNEQYF
TRBV24-1 CATSDGDQPQHF
TRBV2 CASRGDRGSYGYTF
TRBV9 CASSVSTSGGRNEQFF
TRBV20-1 CSASLRNTEAFF
TRBV24-1 CATRDAMNTEAFF
TRBV10-3 CAISAPEQADYGYTF
TRBV3-1/TRBV3-2 CASSPSERGRNGELFF
TRBV18 CASSPPGGNTEAFF
TRBV14 CASSRRDRGFGGQYF
TRBV28 CASSFWGNEQYF
TRBV20-1 CSASFPGQQKRSQYF
TRBV5-4 CASSLMGTTQETQYF
TRBV10-3 CAIRPGTGTYEQYF